The rows below give T cell receptor beta chains drawn from one sample of a study of beta chain features in type 1 diabetes. Assay: immunoSEQ multiplex PCR; the TCRdb copy retains only in-frame clones and omits some. The sample has about 650,000 clones; around 11% are singletons. Sequenced sample: naive CD4+ T cells from blood. The receptors were gathered from a young man with type 1 diabetes. Both conserved end residues are part of each CDR3. D genes are given only for firm matches. Not every row has a clone size; where given, it reads once, few, many or a size class.

D gene	clone size	J gene	V gene	CDR3 DNA	CDR3 protein
TRBD2	.	TRBJ2-1	TRBV30	TGTGCCTGGAGTGGGCTCGCACTAGCGGGGGGCAATGAGCAGTTCTTC	CAWSGLALAGGNEQFF
.	.	TRBJ2-7	TRBV5-1	TGCGCCAGCAGCGGGATCAATACAGGTCGTGGGACGCGCGAGCAGTACTTC	CASSGINTGRGTREQYF
.	.	TRBJ1-2	TRBV6-5	TGTGCCAGCAGGACACCGGGACGGGACTATGGCTACACCTTC	CASRTPGRDYGYTF
TRBD1	few	TRBJ1-2	TRBV5-1	TGCGCCAGCAGCCCACAGGGGGAAGGCTACACCTTC	CASSPQGEGYTF
.	few	TRBJ1-5	TRBV2	TGTGCCAGCAGTGCCAGCTCGGGGCTCAATCAGCCCCAGCATTTT	CASSASSGLNQPQHF
.	.	TRBJ2-6	TRBV12-5	TGTGCTAGTGGTTTGGTACAGCGAGCTGGGGCCAACGTCCTGACTTTC	CASGLVQRAGANVLTF
.	.	TRBJ2-1	TRBV10-1	TGCGCCAGCAGTGAGTTCAGGCAGCCGCCCTACAATGAGCAGTTCTTC	CASSEFRQPPYNEQFF
TRBD1	.	TRBJ1-2	TRBV11-1	TGTGCCAGCAGCCCCGGGACAGGTATTGGCTACACCTTC	CASSPGTGIGYTF
TRBD2	.	TRBJ2-5	TRBV9	TGTGCCAGCAGCGTAGGGACTAGCGAGGGCACCCAGTACTTC	CASSVGTSEGTQYF
TRBD2	.	TRBJ2-7	TRBV11-2	TGTGCCAGCAGCTTACGCGGGAGCGGGAACGACGAGCAGTACTTC	CASSLRGSGNDEQYF
.	.	TRBJ2-1	TRBV25-1	TGTGCCATCGCCCGGACTTCCTTCGACAATGAGCAGTTCTTC	CAIARTSFDNEQFF
.	.	TRBJ2-7	TRBV13	TGTGCCAGCAGCCCCGGAGGGACAGTAAGCTACGAGCAGTACTTC	CASSPGGTVSYEQYF
.	.	TRBJ2-5	TRBV10-3	TGTGCCAGCAGTGTCAGGCAAGAGACCCAGTACTTC	CASSVRQETQYF
.	few	TRBJ1-1	TRBV6-1	TGTGCCATCTCCGACGGCGGGCCGAACACTGAAGCTTTCTTT	CAISDGGPNTEAFF